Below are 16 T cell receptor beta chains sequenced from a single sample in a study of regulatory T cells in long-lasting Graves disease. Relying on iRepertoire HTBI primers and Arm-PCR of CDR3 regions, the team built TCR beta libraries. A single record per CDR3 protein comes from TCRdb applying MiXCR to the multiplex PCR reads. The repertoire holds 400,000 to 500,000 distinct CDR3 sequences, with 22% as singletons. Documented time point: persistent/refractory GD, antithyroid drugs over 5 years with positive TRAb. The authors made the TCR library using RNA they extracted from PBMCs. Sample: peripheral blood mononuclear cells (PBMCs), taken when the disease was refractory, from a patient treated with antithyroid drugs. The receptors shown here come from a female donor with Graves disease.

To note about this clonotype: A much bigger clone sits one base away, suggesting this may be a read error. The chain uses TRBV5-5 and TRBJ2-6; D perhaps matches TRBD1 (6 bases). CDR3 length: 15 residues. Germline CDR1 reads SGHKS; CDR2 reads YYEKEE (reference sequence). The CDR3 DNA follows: TGTGCCAGCAGCTTGGCAGGGGCTGGGGCCAACGTCCTGGCTTTC. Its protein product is CASSLAGAGANVLAF.

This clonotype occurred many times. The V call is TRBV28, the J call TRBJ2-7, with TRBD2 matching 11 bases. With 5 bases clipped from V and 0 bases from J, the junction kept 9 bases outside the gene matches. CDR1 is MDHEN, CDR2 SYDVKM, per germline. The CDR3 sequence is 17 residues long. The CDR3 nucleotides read TGTGCCAGCAGTCTCGGGACTAGCGGTAAATACTCCTACGAGCAGTACTTC. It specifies CASSLGTSGKYSYEQYF.

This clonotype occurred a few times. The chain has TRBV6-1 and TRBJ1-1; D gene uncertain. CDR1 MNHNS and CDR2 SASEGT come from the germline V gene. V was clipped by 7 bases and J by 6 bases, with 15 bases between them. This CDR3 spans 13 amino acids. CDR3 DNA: TGTGCCAGCACCCCCACCGGGGTGGCTGAAGCTTTCTTT. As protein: CASTPTGVAEAFF.

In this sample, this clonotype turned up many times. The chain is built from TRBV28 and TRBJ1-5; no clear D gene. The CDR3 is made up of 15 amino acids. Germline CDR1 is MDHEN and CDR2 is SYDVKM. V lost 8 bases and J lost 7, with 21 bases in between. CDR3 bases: TGTGCCAGCGCCCAACGGACCCCCGCGGACCAGCCCCAGCATTTT. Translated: CASAQRTPADQPQHF.

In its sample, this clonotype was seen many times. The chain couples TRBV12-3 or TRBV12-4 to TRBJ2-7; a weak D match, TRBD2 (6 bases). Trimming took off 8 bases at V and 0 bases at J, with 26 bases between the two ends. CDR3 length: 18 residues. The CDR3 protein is CASSRTTGVITSSYEQYF. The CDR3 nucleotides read TGTGCCAGCTCCCGGACTACCGGGGTTATTACGAGCTCCTACGAGCAGTACTTC.

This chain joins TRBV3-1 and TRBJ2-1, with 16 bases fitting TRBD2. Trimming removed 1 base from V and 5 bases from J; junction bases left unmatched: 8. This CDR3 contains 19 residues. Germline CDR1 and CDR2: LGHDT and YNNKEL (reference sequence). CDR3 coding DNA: TGTGCCAGCAGCCAAGCGGGACTAGCGGGGGGGTTGGAAAACAATGAGCAGTTCTTC. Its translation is CASSQAGLAGGLENNEQFF.

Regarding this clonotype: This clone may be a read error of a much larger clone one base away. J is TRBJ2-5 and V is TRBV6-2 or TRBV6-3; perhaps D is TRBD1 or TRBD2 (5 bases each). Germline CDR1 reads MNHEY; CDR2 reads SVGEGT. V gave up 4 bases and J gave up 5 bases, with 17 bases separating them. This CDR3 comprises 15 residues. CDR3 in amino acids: CASSLNRGWAETQYF. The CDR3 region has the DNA TGTGCCAGCAGTTTAAACCGGGGCTGGGCGGAGACCCAGTACTTC.

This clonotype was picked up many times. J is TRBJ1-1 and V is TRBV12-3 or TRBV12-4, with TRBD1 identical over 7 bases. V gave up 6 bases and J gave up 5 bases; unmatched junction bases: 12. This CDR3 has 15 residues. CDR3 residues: CASSPLQGVGTEAFF. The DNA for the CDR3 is TGTGCCAGCAGCCCCCTCCAGGGGGTCGGGACTGAAGCTTTCTTT.

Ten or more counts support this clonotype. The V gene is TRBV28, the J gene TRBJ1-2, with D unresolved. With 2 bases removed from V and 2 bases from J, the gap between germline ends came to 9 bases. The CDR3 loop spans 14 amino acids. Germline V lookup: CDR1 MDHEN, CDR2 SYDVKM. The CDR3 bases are TGTGCCAGCAGTTTAGAACAACTGAACTATGGCTACACCTTC. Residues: CASSLEQLNYGYTF.

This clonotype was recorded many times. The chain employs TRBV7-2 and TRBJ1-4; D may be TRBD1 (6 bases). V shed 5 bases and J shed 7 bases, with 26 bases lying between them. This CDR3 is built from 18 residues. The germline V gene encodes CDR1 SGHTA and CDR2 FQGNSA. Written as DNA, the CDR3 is TGTGCCAGCAGCGCCTACAGGGTCCCGACCCACGAGGGTGAAAAACTGTTTTTT. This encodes CASSAYRVPTHEGEKLFF.

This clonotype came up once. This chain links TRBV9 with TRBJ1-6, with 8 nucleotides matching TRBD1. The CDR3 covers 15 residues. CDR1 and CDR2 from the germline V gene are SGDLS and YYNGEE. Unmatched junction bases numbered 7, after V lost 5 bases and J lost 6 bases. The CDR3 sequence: CASSTGTGINSPLHF. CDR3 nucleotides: TGTGCCAGCAGTACCGGGACAGGCATTAATTCACCCCTCCACTTT.

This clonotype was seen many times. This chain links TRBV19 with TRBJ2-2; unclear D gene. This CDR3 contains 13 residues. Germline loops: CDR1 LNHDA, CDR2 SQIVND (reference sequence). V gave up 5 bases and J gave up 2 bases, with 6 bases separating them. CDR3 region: CASSSQNTGELFF. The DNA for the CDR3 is TGTGCCAGTAGTTCCCAAAACACCGGGGAGCTGTTTTTT.

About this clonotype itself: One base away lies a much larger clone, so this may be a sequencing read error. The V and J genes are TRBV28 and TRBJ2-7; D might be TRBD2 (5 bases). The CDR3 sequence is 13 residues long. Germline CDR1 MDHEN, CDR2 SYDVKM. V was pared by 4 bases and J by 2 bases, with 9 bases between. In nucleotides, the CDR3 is TGTGCCAGCAGTTGGGCACTAGCCTACGAGCAGTACTTC. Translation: CASSWALAYEQYF.

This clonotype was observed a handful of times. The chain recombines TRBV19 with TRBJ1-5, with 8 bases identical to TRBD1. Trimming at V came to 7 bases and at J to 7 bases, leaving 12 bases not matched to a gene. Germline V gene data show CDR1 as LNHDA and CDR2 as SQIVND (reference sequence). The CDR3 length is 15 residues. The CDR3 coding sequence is TGTGCCAGTACTCACTCGGACAGGGCAGGACAGCCCCAGCATTTT. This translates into CASTHSDRAGQPQHF.

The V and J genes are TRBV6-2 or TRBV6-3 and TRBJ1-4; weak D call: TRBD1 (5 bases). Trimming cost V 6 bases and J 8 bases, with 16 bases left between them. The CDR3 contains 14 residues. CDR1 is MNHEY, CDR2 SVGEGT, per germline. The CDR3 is CASSPRGTGEKLFF. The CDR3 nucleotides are TGTGCCAGCAGCCCCCGAGGGACTGGCGAAAAACTGTTTTTT.

The CDR3 DNA follows: TGTGCCAGCAGCTTCCGGGACACCCACACTGAAGCTTTCTTT. Translated, it gives CASSFRDTHTEAFF. The chain combines TRBV7-9 with TRBJ1-1, with a tentative D call TRBD1 (6 bases). Germline V gives CDR1 SEHNR, CDR2 FQNEAQ (reference sequence). The V end lost 3 bases, the J end lost 3 bases, and 11 bases lay between the germline ends. The CDR3 runs to 14 residues.